Shown below are 11 T cell receptor beta chains from a single sample sequenced in a study of blood T cell dynamics during melanoma immunotherapy. Using immunoSEQ multiplex PCR, the repertoire was profiled, and TCRdb retains in-frame clones only, with some absent. The sample includes about 4,900 clones, 86% seen only once; the top ten take 30% to 40%. Time point of the sample: pre-treatment baseline. The sequenced sample was blood, obtained from a patient treated with checkpoint blockade. The receptors originated from a human donor with melanoma.

The chain couples TRBV25-1 to TRBJ2-2, with D possibly TRBD1 on 7 matching bases. Germline values: CDR1 MGHDK, CDR2 SYGVNS. V was clipped by 3 bases and J by 0 bases, with 11 bases between them. The CDR3 runs 16 residues. The CDR3 DNA reads TGTGCCAGCAGTGACGCGGGACAGTCGAACACCGGGGAGCTGTTTTTT. Protein sequence: CASSDAGQSNTGELFF.

CDR3: CASSQWRGEKAFF. Here the CDR3 DNA reads TGCGCCAGCAGCCAATGGCGCGGGGAAAAGGCTTTCTTT. This chain links TRBV4-1 with TRBJ1-1; D unresolved. The CDR3 loop spans 13 amino acids. Germline V gene data show CDR1 as MGHRA and CDR2 as YSYEKL. The germline V and J ends were trimmed by 2 bases and 11 bases, with 15 bases remaining between them.

This clone occurred a few times. The gene calls are TRBV19 and TRBJ2-3; D is perhaps TRBD2 (6 bases). CDR1 is LNHDA and CDR2 is SQIVND in the germline V gene (reference sequence). V lost 6 bases, J lost 6 bases, and 13 bases lay in between. The CDR3 consists of 13 residues. CDR3 DNA: TGTGCCAGTAGAGTCAGGGAGGTTGATACGCAGTATTTT. This sequence encodes CASRVREVDTQYF. The full variable domain, in which reference TRBV19 and TRBJ2-3 provide the parts outside the CDR3, is DGGITQSPKYLFRKEGQNVTLSCEQNLNHDAMYWYRQDPGQGLRLIYYSQIVNDFQKGDIAEGYSVSREKKESFPLTVTSAQKNPTAFYLCASRVREVDTQYFGPGTRLTVL.

The genes are TRBV7-9 and TRBJ2-5; TRBD2 agrees at 7 bases. The CDR3 runs to 16 residues. Germline V gives CDR1 SEHNR, CDR2 FQNEAQ (reference sequence). V lost 3 bases and J lost 5; bases outside the gene matches: 12. In DNA, the CDR3 is TGTGCCAGCAGCTTCGGGATGACGGGAGGTGGTGAGACCCAGTACTTC. It yields the protein CASSFGMTGGGETQYF.

The V and J genes are TRBV15 and TRBJ2-7, with D maybe TRBD1 (6 bases). CDR1 and CDR2 (germline): LNHNV, YYDKDF (reference sequence). The CDR3 is 16 amino acids. V dropped 0 bases and J dropped 7 bases, with 19 bases sitting between them. The CDR3 loop reads CATSRETGSGAPEQYF. The CDR3 region has the DNA TGTGCCACCAGCAGAGAGACAGGTTCAGGGGCCCCAGAGCAGTACTTC.

The chain recombines TRBV28 with TRBJ1-2; D unresolved. The germline V gene encodes CDR1 MDHEN and CDR2 SYDVKM. The CDR3 totals 14 residues. Trimming stripped 4 bases from V and 2 bases from J, with 11 bases between. In DNA, the CDR3 is TGTGCCAGCAGTTCCGTTGGAGGAAACTATGGCTACACCTTC. Its translation is CASSSVGGNYGYTF.

The chain uses TRBV18 and TRBJ1-2; 7 positions match TRBD1. Germline-derived CDR1 and CDR2 are KGHSH and LQKENI. The CDR3 is made up of 14 amino acids. V gave up 3 bases and J gave up 3 bases; unmatched junction bases: 4. CDR3 DNA: TGTGCCAGCTCACCGACTGGACAGGACTATGGCTACACCTTC. This sequence encodes CASSPTGQDYGYTF.

The gene calls are TRBV29-1 and TRBJ2-5; TRBD2 matches 12 bases. The CDR3 is 14 amino acids. From germline, CDR1 is SQVTM and CDR2 ANQGSEA. Losses at the gene ends were 4 bases for V and 5 bases for J; bases not matched to a gene: 5. CDR3 in DNA: TGCAGCGTTGGACTAGCGGGAGTATGGGAGACCCAGTACTTC. Residues: CSVGLAGVWETQYF.

The rearrangement joins TRBV30 to TRBJ1-5; TRBD1 matches 7 bases. The CDR3 is 15 amino acids. CDR1 GTSNPN and CDR2 SVGIG come from the germline V gene (reference sequence). Losses at the gene ends were 1 base for V and 0 bases for J; bases not matched to a gene: 3. CDR3 protein: CAWSGDSDSNQPQHF. The CDR3 coding sequence is TGTGCCTGGAGTGGGGACAGTGATAGCAATCAGCCCCAGCATTTT.

The chain couples TRBV19 to TRBJ2-2; 11 bases match TRBD1. Germline V gene lookup returns CDR1 LNHDA and CDR2 SQIVND (reference sequence). The J segment lost 5 bases and the V segment lost 5 bases, leaving 19 bases of the junction unmatched. The CDR3 totals 20 residues. The CDR3 nucleotides are TGTGCCAGTAGTCCCCACAAATCGCGGACAGGGGGCGCACTGACCGGGGAGCTGTTTTTT. Residues: CASSPHKSRTGGALTGELFF. The full variable domain, in which reference TRBV19 and TRBJ2-2 provide the parts outside the CDR3, is DGGITQSPKYLFRKEGQNVTLSCEQNLNHDAMYWYRQDPGQGLRLIYYSQIVNDFQKGDIAEGYSVSREKKESFPLTVTSAQKNPTAFYLCASSPHKSRTGGALTGELFFGEGSRLTVL.

This clone was seen a handful of times. The chain uses TRBV10-3 and TRBJ1-2; D might be TRBD1 (5 bases). CDR1 ENHRY and CDR2 SYGVKD come from the germline V gene. Between the trimmed V and J ends, which lost 10 bases and 4 bases, there was a span of 16 bases. There are 13 residues in the CDR3. As DNA, the CDR3 is TGTGCCAGCGGAATCCAAGGGGTCTATGGCTACACCTTC. This sequence encodes CASGIQGVYGYTF.